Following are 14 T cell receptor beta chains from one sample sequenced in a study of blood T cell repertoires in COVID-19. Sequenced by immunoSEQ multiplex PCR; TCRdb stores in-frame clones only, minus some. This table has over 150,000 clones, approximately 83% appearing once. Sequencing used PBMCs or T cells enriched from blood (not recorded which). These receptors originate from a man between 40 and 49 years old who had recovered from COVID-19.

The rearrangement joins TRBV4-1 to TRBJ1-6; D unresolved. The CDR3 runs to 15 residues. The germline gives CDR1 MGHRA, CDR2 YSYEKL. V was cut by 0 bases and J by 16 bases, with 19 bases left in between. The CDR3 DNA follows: TGCGCCAGCAGCCAAGACGCTTATGCGGGAACCCCTCTCCACTTT. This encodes CASSQDAYAGTPLHF.

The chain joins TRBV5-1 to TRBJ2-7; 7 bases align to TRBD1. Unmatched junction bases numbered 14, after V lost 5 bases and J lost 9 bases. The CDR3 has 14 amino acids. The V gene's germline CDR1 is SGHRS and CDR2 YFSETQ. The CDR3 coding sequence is TGCGCCAGCAGTCCCGGGACAGTCACCTCAGGGCAGTACTTC. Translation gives CASSPGTVTSGQYF.

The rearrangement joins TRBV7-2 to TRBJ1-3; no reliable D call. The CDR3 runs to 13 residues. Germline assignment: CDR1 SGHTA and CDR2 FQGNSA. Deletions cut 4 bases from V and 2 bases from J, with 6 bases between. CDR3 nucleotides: TGTGCCAGCAGCTCCGGGACTGGAAACACCATATATTTT. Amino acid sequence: CASSSGTGNTIYF.

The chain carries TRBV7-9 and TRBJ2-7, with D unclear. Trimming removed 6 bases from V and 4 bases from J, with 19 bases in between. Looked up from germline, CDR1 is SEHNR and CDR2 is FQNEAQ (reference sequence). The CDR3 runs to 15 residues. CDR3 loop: CASSSIATQVYEQYF. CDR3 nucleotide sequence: TGTGCCAGCAGTTCGATCGCCACCCAGGTGTACGAGCAGTACTTC.

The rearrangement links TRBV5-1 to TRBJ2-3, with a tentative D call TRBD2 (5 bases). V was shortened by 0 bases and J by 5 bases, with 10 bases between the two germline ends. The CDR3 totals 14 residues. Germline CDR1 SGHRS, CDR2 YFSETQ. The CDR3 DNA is TGCGCCAGCAGCTTGGGTCAGGCGGGAGATACGCAGTATTTT. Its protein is CASSLGQAGDTQYF.

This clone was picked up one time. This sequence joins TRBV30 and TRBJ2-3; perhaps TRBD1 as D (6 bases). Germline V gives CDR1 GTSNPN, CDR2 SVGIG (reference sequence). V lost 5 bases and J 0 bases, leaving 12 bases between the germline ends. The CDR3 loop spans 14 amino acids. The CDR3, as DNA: TGTGCCTGGGGGGACATTTCAAGCACAGATACGCAGTATTTT. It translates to CAWGDISSTDTQYF.

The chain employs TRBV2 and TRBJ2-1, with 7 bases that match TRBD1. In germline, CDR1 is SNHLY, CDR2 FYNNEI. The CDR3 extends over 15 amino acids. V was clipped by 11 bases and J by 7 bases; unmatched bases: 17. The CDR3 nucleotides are TGTGCCGGTCAATCATTGGGACAGAGGAGGAATGAGCAGTTCTTC. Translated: CAGQSLGQRRNEQFF. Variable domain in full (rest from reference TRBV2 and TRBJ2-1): EPEVTQTPSHQVTQMGQEVILRCVPISNHLYFYWYRQILGQKVEFLVSFYNNEISEKSEIFDDQFSVERPDGSNFTLKIRSTKLEDSAMYFCAGQSLGQRRNEQFFGPGTRLTVL.

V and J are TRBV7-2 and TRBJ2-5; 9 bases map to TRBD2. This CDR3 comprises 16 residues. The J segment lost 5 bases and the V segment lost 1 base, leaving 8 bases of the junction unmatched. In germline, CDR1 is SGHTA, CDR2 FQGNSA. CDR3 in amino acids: CASSLVGGGARETQYF. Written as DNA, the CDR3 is TGTGCCAGCAGCTTAGTCGGCGGGGGGGCTCGGGAGACCCAGTACTTC.

Written as DNA, the CDR3 is TGTGCCAGCAGTCCAAGGGGGGGTGCTGAAGCTTTCTTT. The encoded protein is CASSPRGGAEAFF. The V and J genes are TRBV12-3 or TRBV12-4 and TRBJ1-1, with TRBD1 as a possible D gene (6 bases). V gave up 5 bases and J gave up 6 bases, with 13 bases separating them. The CDR3 has 13 residues.

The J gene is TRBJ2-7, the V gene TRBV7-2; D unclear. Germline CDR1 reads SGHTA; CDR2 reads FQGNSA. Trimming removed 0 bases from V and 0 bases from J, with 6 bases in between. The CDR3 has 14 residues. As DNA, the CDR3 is TGTGCCAGCAGCTTAGCTTCCGGCTCCTACGAGCAGTACTTC. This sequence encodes CASSLASGSYEQYF.

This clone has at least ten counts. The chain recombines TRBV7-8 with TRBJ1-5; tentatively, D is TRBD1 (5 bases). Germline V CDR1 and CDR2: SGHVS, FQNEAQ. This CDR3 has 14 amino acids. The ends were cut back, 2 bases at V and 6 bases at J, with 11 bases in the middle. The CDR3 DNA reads TGTGCCAGCAGCTTAAAGGGGCCAGGTCAGCCCCAGCATTTT. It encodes CASSLKGPGQPQHF.

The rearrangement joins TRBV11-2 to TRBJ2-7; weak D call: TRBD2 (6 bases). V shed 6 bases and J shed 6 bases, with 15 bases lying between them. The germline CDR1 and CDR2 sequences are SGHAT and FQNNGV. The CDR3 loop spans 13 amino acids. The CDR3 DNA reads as TGTGCCAGCAGTCCCCAGGCGGGGACCGAGCAGTACTTC. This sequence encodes CASSPQAGTEQYF.

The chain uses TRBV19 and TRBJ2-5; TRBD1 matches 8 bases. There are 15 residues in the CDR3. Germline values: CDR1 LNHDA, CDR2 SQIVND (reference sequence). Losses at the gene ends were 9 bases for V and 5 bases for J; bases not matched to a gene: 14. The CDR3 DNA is TGTGCCAGCGGACAGGGTAGGGGGAAGCAGGAGACCCAGTACTTC. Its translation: CASGQGRGKQETQYF.

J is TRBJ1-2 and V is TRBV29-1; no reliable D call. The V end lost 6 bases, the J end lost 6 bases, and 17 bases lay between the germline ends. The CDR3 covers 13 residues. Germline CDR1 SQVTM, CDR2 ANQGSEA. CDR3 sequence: CSVETQGRDGYTF. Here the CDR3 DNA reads TGCAGCGTGGAGACCCAAGGGAGGGATGGCTACACCTTC.